This entry is about one T cell receptor beta chain. Its cognate antigen is unknown. One end of the junction is discordant with germline, which a read error may explain. This sample was taken from a study of cytomegalovirus exposure and HLA in healthy donors. Study-level results: Presence/absence analyses treated sequencing depth as roughly uniform across donors. Earlier analysis yielded a pattern in which most TCR beta V segments were productive about 87% or about 30% of the time. The study designated 150 or so TCR beta chains cytomegalovirus-associated.

PCR amplification relied on 60 Vbeta primers (plus 13 Jbeta primers). TCRdb's copy holds only in-frame clones and misses some; the assay was immunoSEQ multiplex PCR. The profile shows 150,000 to 200,000 clones, about 80% of them singletons. Looked up from germline, CDR1 is SEHNR and CDR2 is FQNEAQ (reference sequence). The CDR3 consists of 14 residues. This receptor was taken from a woman in her thirties or forties in good health and CMV-seronegative. Sequencing used PBMCs. The gene calls are TRBV7-9 and TRBJ2-5; weak D call: TRBD1 (7 bases). CDR3 amino acids: CSSSLEGQQETQYF. The CDR3 DNA reads TGTTCCAGCAGCTTGGAGGGACAGCAAGAGACCCAGTACTTC.